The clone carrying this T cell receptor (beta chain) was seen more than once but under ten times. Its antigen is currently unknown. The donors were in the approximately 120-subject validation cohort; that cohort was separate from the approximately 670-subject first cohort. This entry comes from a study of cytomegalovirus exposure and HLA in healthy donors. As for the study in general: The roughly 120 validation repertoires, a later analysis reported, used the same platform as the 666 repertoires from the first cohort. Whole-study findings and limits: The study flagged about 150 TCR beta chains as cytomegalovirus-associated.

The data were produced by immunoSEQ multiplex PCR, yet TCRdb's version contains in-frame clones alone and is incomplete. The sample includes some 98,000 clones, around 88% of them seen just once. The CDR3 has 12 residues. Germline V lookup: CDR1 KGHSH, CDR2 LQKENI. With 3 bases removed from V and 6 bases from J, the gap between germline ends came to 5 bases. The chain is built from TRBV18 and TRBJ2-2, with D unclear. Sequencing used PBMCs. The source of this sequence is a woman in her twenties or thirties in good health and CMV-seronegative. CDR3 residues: CASSPLPGELFF. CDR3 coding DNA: TGTGCCAGCTCACCTCTTCCCGGGGAGCTGTTTTTT.